The 27 T cell receptor beta chains below come from one sample, sequenced in a study of blood T cell repertoires in COVID-19. TCRdb's table, derived via immunoSEQ multiplex PCR, lists solely in-frame clones and lacks some. The sample lists 150,000 to 200,000 clones; approximately 79% were seen once. The sample was peripheral blood. The receptors were gathered from a woman between 35 and 50 years old with COVID-19, enrolled during active disease.

The J gene is TRBJ2-7, the V gene TRBV30; 7 positions match TRBD1. This CDR3 comprises 15 residues. J lost 0 bases, V lost 3 bases, and 8 bases had no gene match. In germline, CDR1 is GTSNPN, CDR2 SVGIG (reference sequence). CDR3 sequence reads: CAWSAGTVSSYEQYF. Written as DNA, the CDR3 is TGTGCCTGGAGCGCCGGGACAGTGAGCTCCTACGAGCAGTACTTC. The full variable domain, rest sourced from reference TRBV30 and TRBJ2-7, is SQTIHQWPATLVQPVGSPLSLECTVEGTSNPNLYWYRQAAGRGLQLLFYSVGIGQISSEVPQNLSASRPQDRQFILSSKKLLLSDSGFYLCAWSAGTVSSYEQYFGPGTRLTVT.

This sequence joins TRBV6-5 and TRBJ1-3, with D unclear. The germline gives CDR1 MNHEY, CDR2 SVGAGI. V lost 5 bases and J lost 2, with 13 bases in between. The CDR3 contains 15 residues. This CDR3 reads CASSQRERAGNTIYF. CDR3 in DNA: TGTGCCAGCAGTCAGCGGGAAAGGGCTGGAAACACCATATATTTT.

This sequence joins TRBV19 and TRBJ2-5, with 9 bases aligning to TRBD1. Germline V gives CDR1 LNHDA, CDR2 SQIVND (reference sequence). The junction had 7 bases not matched to a gene; V was cut back by 6 bases and J by 2 bases. CDR3 length: 15 residues. The DNA of the CDR3 is TGTGCCAGTAGCGAGGGACAGGGTAGGCAAGAGACCCAGTACTTC. Translating it yields CASSEGQGRQETQYF. The full variable domain, with the rest looked up from reference TRBV19 and TRBJ2-5, is DGGITQSPKYLFRKEGQNVTLSCEQNLNHDAMYWYRQDPGQGLRLIYYSQIVNDFQKGDIAEGYSVSREKKESFPLTVTSAQKNPTAFYLCASSEGQGRQETQYFGPGTRLLVL.

This clone was recorded a few times. The chain has TRBV5-1 and TRBJ1-4, with a weak D call TRBD1 (5 bases). Trimming took off 0 bases at V and 10 bases at J, with 13 bases between the two ends. Germline CDR1 and CDR2: SGHRS and YFSETQ. This CDR3 region has 14 residues. This CDR3 is CASSLDGSQGKLFF. The DNA for the CDR3 is TGCGCCAGCAGCTTGGACGGCAGTCAGGGAAAACTGTTTTTT.

This clone was detected only a few times. The V call is TRBV18, the J call TRBJ1-5; D might be TRBD1 (6 bases). Germline lookup yields CDR1 KGHSH and CDR2 LQKENI. The CDR3 contains 15 residues. Between the trimmed V and J ends, which lost 6 bases and 9 bases, there was a span of 21 bases. The CDR3 region is CASSVSQGSVWPQHF. The CDR3 bases are TGTGCCAGCTCCGTAAGCCAGGGGTCGGTTTGGCCCCAGCATTTT.

This clone was seen more than once but under ten times. This chain uses TRBV2 with TRBJ2-7; D is unresolved. The CDR3 has 13 amino acids. V was clipped by 6 bases and J by 7 bases, with 16 bases between them. CDR1 and CDR2 from the germline V gene are SNHLY and FYNNEI. The CDR3 is CASRGERYGEQYF. The DNA of the CDR3 is TGTGCCAGCAGAGGAGAGAGGTATGGGGAGCAGTACTTC.

The chain has TRBV30 and TRBJ1-2, with 7 bases identical to TRBD1. Per the germline V gene, CDR1 is GTSNPN and CDR2 is SVGIG (reference sequence). This CDR3 contains 16 residues. J was trimmed by 6 bases and V by 0 bases; bases with no gene match: 13. CDR3 loop: CAWSVAHYDRENGYTF. CDR3 bases: TGTGCCTGGAGTGTCGCCCATTATGACAGGGAAAATGGCTACACCTTC.

The CDR3 reads CASSGDLQETQYF. The CDR3 DNA reads TGTGCCAGCAGTGGGGACTTACAAGAGACCCAGTACTTC. The chain uses TRBV12-3 or TRBV12-4 and TRBJ2-5; D might be TRBD2 (6 bases). This CDR3 region has 13 residues. Trimming shortened V by 5 bases and J by 2 bases, and 9 bases separated the two germline ends.

The chain couples TRBV3-1 (or the pseudogene TRBV3-2) to TRBJ2-2, with 9 nucleotides matching TRBD1. V shed 1 base, J shed 4 bases, and the junction held 1 base outside the gene matches. Germline CDR1 LGHDT, CDR2 YNNKEL (reference sequence). The length of the CDR3 is 15 residues. CDR3 in DNA: TGTGCCAGCAGCCAAGGGGACAGGGTCACCGGGGAGCTGTTTTTT. This translates into CASSQGDRVTGELFF.

This chain links TRBV6-5 with TRBJ1-4, with D uncertain. The CDR3 covers 15 residues. V lost 6 bases and J lost 0, with 11 bases in between. The germline CDR1 and CDR2 sequences are MNHEY and SVGAGI. The CDR3 loop is CASSLLFATNEKLFF. The CDR3 nucleotides read TGTGCCAGCAGCCTCTTGTTCGCAACTAATGAAAAACTGTTTTTT.

The V and J genes are TRBV27 and TRBJ2-7; the match to TRBD1 covers 9 bases. The CDR3 contains 17 residues. J gave up 2 bases and V 2 bases, and 10 bases lay outside the gene matches. Germline V gene lookup returns CDR1 MNHEY and CDR2 SMNVEV (reference sequence). The CDR3 DNA reads TGTGCCAGCAGTTTAGGGTTCGGGACAGGGCGGACCTACGAGCAGTACTTC. It specifies CASSLGFGTGRTYEQYF.

This CDR3 is CASSLGGQLNEKLFF. The DNA for the CDR3 is TGTGCCAGCAGCTTGGGGGGCCAGCTTAATGAAAAACTGTTTTTT. The V call is TRBV5-4, the J call TRBJ1-4; TRBD1 might be the D (5 bases). V was trimmed by 0 bases and J by 4 bases, leaving 10 bases between them. The CDR3 covers 15 residues. Germline CDR1 is SGHNT and CDR2 is YYREEE (reference sequence).

This chain connects TRBV30 to TRBJ1-5; 9 bases agree with TRBD1. With V trimmed by 2 bases and J by 3 bases, 11 bases remained unmatched. In germline, CDR1 is GTSNPN, CDR2 SVGIG (reference sequence). The CDR3 contains 17 residues. CDR3 in DNA: TGTGCCTGGAGTAGATATCCGGGACAGGGTCTCAATCAGCCCCAGCATTTT. This gives the protein CAWSRYPGQGLNQPQHF.

The rearrangement joins TRBV30 to TRBJ1-2, with D uncertain. The CDR3 runs 10 residues. The V gene's germline CDR1 is GTSNPN and CDR2 SVGIG (reference sequence). V lost 2 bases to trimming and J lost 13 bases, with 11 bases between them. The CDR3 sequence: CAWSKPGVTF. CDR3 DNA: TGTGCCTGGAGTAAACCCGGGGTCACCTTC. The whole variable domain, remainder taken from reference TRBV30 and TRBJ1-2, is SQTIHQWPATLVQPVGSPLSLECTVEGTSNPNLYWYRQAAGRGLQLLFYSVGIGQISSEVPQNLSASRPQDRQFILSSKKLLLSDSGFYLCAWSKPGVTFGSGTRLTVV.

The rearrangement links TRBV11-2 to TRBJ2-5, with TRBD1 matching 7 bases. The J segment lost 5 bases and the V segment lost 2 bases, leaving 5 bases of the junction unmatched. CDR3 length: 14 amino acids. Germline assignment: CDR1 SGHAT and CDR2 FQNNGV. The CDR3 coding sequence is TGTGCCAGCAGCTTATTTACGGACAGGGAGACCCAGTACTTC. Amino acid sequence: CASSLFTDRETQYF.

The V gene is TRBV5-4, the J gene TRBJ1-2, with TRBD1 identical over 7 bases. The germline V gene has CDR1 SGHNT and CDR2 YYREEE (reference sequence). The CDR3 runs to 14 residues. J gave up 5 bases and V 2 bases, and 6 bases lay outside the gene matches. CDR3 sequence: CASSFTGQFYGYTF. CDR3 nucleotides: TGTGCCAGCAGCTTTACGGGACAGTTTTATGGCTACACCTTC.

The V gene is TRBV27, the J gene TRBJ2-2; no reliable D call. This CDR3 contains 13 residues. Germline values: CDR1 MNHEY, CDR2 SMNVEV (reference sequence). The V end was cut by 6 bases, the J end by 0 bases, with 5 bases between. CDR3 protein: CASRTTNTGELFF. As DNA, the CDR3 is TGTGCCAGCAGAACTACGAACACCGGGGAGCTGTTTTTT.

This clone occurred a few times. This chain links TRBV30 with TRBJ1-6; no definite D call. Germline V gene data show CDR1 as GTSNPN and CDR2 as SVGIG (reference sequence). This CDR3 spans 13 amino acids. Trimming left V 1 base short and J 6 bases short, with 7 bases between. The CDR3: CAWSGEGNSPLHF. CDR3 coding DNA: TGTGCCTGGAGTGGGGAGGGTAATTCACCCCTCCACTTT.

The chain combines TRBV3-1 (or the pseudogene TRBV3-2) with TRBJ2-1; TRBD2 aligns across 8 bases. This CDR3 has 17 residues. Trimming at V came to 2 bases and at J to 3 bases, leaving 9 bases not matched to a gene. CDR1 and CDR2 (germline): LGHDT, YNNKEL (reference sequence). The DNA for the CDR3 is TGTGCCAGCAGCCAATGGGGCGGGGGGTCCATCTACAATGAGCAGTTCTTC. Translated: CASSQWGGGSIYNEQFF.

This clone showed up just once. This chain uses TRBV18 with TRBJ2-2; D unresolved. The CDR3 is 14 residues long. With 0 bases removed from V and 0 bases from J, the gap between germline ends came to 2 bases. Germline assignment: CDR1 KGHSH and CDR2 LQKENI. This CDR3 reads CASSPPSNTGELFF. The CDR3 DNA follows: TGTGCCAGCTCACCACCCTCGAACACCGGGGAGCTGTTTTTT.

This clone was recorded at least ten times. V is TRBV19 and J is TRBJ1-3; perhaps TRBD1 as D (5 bases). The V gene's germline CDR1 is LNHDA and CDR2 SQIVND (reference sequence). With 5 bases removed from V and 7 bases from J, the gap between germline ends came to 15 bases. This CDR3 is built from 14 residues. The chain's CDR3 is CASSFQGASNTIYF. The CDR3 DNA reads as TGTGCCAGTAGTTTCCAGGGTGCTTCGAACACCATATATTTT. Drawing the rest from reference TRBV19 and TRBJ1-3, the complete variable domain is DGGITQSPKYLFRKEGQNVTLSCEQNLNHDAMYWYRQDPGQGLRLIYYSQIVNDFQKGDIAEGYSVSREKKESFPLTVTSAQKNPTAFYLCASSFQGASNTIYFGEGSWLTVV.

This chain joins TRBV7-9 and TRBJ2-3, with D hard to call. With 2 bases removed from V and 2 bases from J, the gap between germline ends came to 14 bases. Germline CDR1 and CDR2: SEHNR and FQNEAQ (reference sequence). The CDR3 length is 16 residues. DNA for the CDR3: TGTGCCAGCAGCTTAATGACACGCTCGGACACAGATACGCAGTATTTT. As protein: CASSLMTRSDTDTQYF.

In this sample, this clone turned up a few times. V and J are TRBV19 and TRBJ2-1; D perhaps matches TRBD1 (7 bases). The CDR3 consists of 16 residues. The V end was cut by 6 bases, the J end by 0 bases, with 15 bases between. Germline loops: CDR1 LNHDA, CDR2 SQIVND (reference sequence). The CDR3: CASSQPGGSSYNEQFF. The CDR3 coding sequence is TGTGCCAGTAGCCAACCAGGGGGGAGCTCCTACAATGAGCAGTTCTTC. The variable domain in full, completed from reference TRBV19 and TRBJ2-1, reads DGGITQSPKYLFRKEGQNVTLSCEQNLNHDAMYWYRQDPGQGLRLIYYSQIVNDFQKGDIAEGYSVSREKKESFPLTVTSAQKNPTAFYLCASSQPGGSSYNEQFFGPGTRLTVL.

This clone was counted a few times. Distinct nucleotide sequences in the sample also encode this CDR3. The chain recombines TRBV5-4 with TRBJ1-4; D is perhaps TRBD1 (6 bases). Germline values: CDR1 SGHNT, CDR2 YYREEE (reference sequence). Deletions cut 2 bases from V and 8 bases from J, with 10 bases between. The CDR3 has 13 amino acids. The CDR3 sequence is CASSLDRQEKLFF. In DNA, the CDR3 is TGTGCCAGCAGCTTAGACAGGCAGGAAAAACTGTTTTTT.

This clone was detected a few times. The CDR3 coding sequence is TGTGCCAGCAGTTACTCGACTAGCGGGAAGACCTACGAGCAGTACTTC. This codes for CASSYSTSGKTYEQYF. The rearrangement links TRBV6-5 to TRBJ2-7; 11 positions agree with TRBD2. CDR3 size: 16 residues. The germline V gene has CDR1 MNHEY and CDR2 SVGAGI. V dropped 0 bases and J dropped 2; count of bases not matched to a gene: 3.

The chain joins TRBV9 to TRBJ2-2; TRBD2 aligns across 11 bases. The CDR3 runs to 17 residues. Germline lookup yields CDR1 SGDLS and CDR2 YYNGEE. The ends lost 4 bases at V and 1 base at J; junction bases unmatched: 6. CDR3 nucleotide sequence: TGTGCCAGCAGCCCTCGACTAGCGGGGCTGAACACCGGGGAGCTGTTTTTT. Residues: CASSPRLAGLNTGELFF.

The chain uses TRBV9 and TRBJ1-5, with 8 positions matching TRBD1. The CDR3 has 15 residues. The V segment lost 7 bases and the J segment 2 bases; nucleotides outside the gene matches: 8. Per germline, CDR1 SGDLS and CDR2 YYNGEE. The chain's CDR3 is CASGQGARRNQPQHF. The DNA for the CDR3 is TGTGCCAGCGGGCAGGGGGCCAGGCGCAATCAGCCCCAGCATTTT.